These 24 T cell receptor beta chains were sequenced from one sample in a study of a mutant IDH1 vaccine in newly diagnosed glioma. These receptors are not linked to any known antigen. Using immunoSEQ multiplex PCR, the repertoire was profiled, and TCRdb retains in-frame clones only, with some absent. The sample has roughly 30,000 clones, approximately 82% seen once; the top ten hold about a sixth. Time point here: week 23, last vaccination. Topical imiquimod was applied with each vaccine dose, which held 300 ug of mutant IDH1 20-mer peptide. The specimen comprised PBMCs, sampled from a glioma patient whose treatment included an IDH1 peptide vaccine. Source of these receptors: a woman under 40 with glioma.

This clone was counted a single time. In DNA form, the CDR3 reads TGTGCCAGCAGCCTGGGACAGGGGGAATATGGCTACACCTTC. This codes for CASSLGQGEYGYTF. The chain links TRBV7-8 to TRBJ1-2; the match to TRBD1 covers 11 bases. Trimming cost V 5 bases and J 5 bases; bases outside gene matches: 4. This CDR3 contains 14 residues. Germline V lookup: CDR1 SGHVS, CDR2 FQNEAQ.

The chain employs TRBV7-2 and TRBJ2-7; 10 bases map to TRBD2. CDR1 is SGHTA and CDR2 is FQGNSA in the germline V gene. Germline trimming cut 5 bases from V and 2 bases from J; bases unmatched to any gene: 6. CDR3 length: 15 residues. The DNA for the CDR3 is TGTGCCAGCAGCCCCCAAGCGGGGGGGACCTACGAGCAGTACTTC. Protein product: CASSPQAGGTYEQYF.

The chain employs TRBV5-4 and TRBJ1-4; 8 bases fit TRBD1. The CDR3 totals 13 residues. With V trimmed by 3 bases and J by 10 bases, 5 bases remained unmatched. The V gene's germline CDR1 is SGHNT and CDR2 YYREEE (reference sequence). The chain's CDR3 is CASSSFDRGKLFF. CDR3 nucleotide sequence: TGTGCCAGCAGCTCCTTCGACAGGGGAAAACTGTTTTTT.

This clone is labeled as medium-sized. The chain employs TRBV7-2 and TRBJ1-1; unclear D gene. CDR3 size: 14 residues. Germline CDR1 reads SGHTA; CDR2 reads FQGNSA. The V end lost 2 bases, the J end lost 4 bases, and 11 bases lay between the germline ends. This CDR3 is CASSLSGLGTEAFF. The CDR3 DNA reads as TGTGCCAGCAGCTTATCCGGGCTGGGCACTGAAGCTTTCTTT.

V and J are TRBV27 and TRBJ2-7; 9 bases agree with TRBD1. The CDR3 contains 14 residues. Per germline, CDR1 MNHEY and CDR2 SMNVEV (reference sequence). Trimming cost V 5 bases and J 2 bases; bases outside gene matches: 4. The CDR3 sequence: CASSHRDRAYEQYF. CDR3 in DNA: TGTGCCAGCAGTCACCGGGACAGGGCCTACGAGCAGTACTTC.

The chain has TRBV7-7 and TRBJ2-1, with D perhaps matching TRBD1 or TRBD2 (6 bases each). Trimming took off 5 bases at V and 6 bases at J, with 14 bases between the two ends. The germline gives CDR1 SSHAT, CDR2 FNYEAQ (reference sequence). The CDR3 totals 14 residues. This CDR3 is CASSPGGLTNEQFF. CDR3 bases: TGTGCCAGCAGCCCCGGGGGCCTCACCAATGAGCAGTTCTTC.

DNA for the CDR3: TGTGCCAGCAGTGAAGACTTGCACGGGTCGGCTTTCTTT. Amino acids: CASSEDLHGSAFF. The J gene is TRBJ1-1, the V gene TRBV2; no definite D call. This CDR3 has 13 residues. Trimming took 1 base from V and 11 from J, leaving 14 bases between them. Germline loops: CDR1 SNHLY, CDR2 FYNNEI.

The chain employs TRBV5-4 and TRBJ2-5; TRBD2 might be the D (7 bases). Germline loops: CDR1 SGHNT, CDR2 YYREEE (reference sequence). V gave up 0 bases and J gave up 7 bases, with 16 bases separating them. The CDR3 is 15 residues long. The CDR3 nucleotides are TGTGCCAGCAGCTTGGCCCTGGGGGGGGCTGCGACCCAGTACTTC. Its translation is CASSLALGGAATQYF.

The rearrangement joins TRBV5-1 to TRBJ2-2, with 12 nucleotides matching TRBD2. V trimming: 3 bases; J trimming: 6 bases; junction bases outside the gene matches: 6. Per the germline V gene, CDR1 is SGHRS and CDR2 is YFSETQ. The CDR3 runs to 16 residues. The CDR3 DNA is TGCGCCAGCAGCTCTCTAGCGGGGGGGCGGTCCGGGGAGCTGTTTTTT. Translated, it gives CASSSLAGGRSGELFF.

This clone has a handful of counts. This chain joins TRBV2 and TRBJ2-7, with D uncertain. The CDR3 consists of 15 residues. V lost 2 bases and J 0 bases, leaving 11 bases between the germline ends. Germline V lookup: CDR1 SNHLY, CDR2 FYNNEI. The DNA of the CDR3 is TGTGCCAGCAGTGAAATGCCGACACTCTCCTACGAGCAGTACTTC. It yields the protein CASSEMPTLSYEQYF.

The chain links TRBV2 to TRBJ1-1; D is unclear. The CDR3 spans 14 residues. Trimming pared 10 bases from V and 8 bases from J, leaving 23 bases between. Germline values: CDR1 SNHLY, CDR2 FYNNEI. In DNA form, the CDR3 reads TGTGCCACCACTCCCGCGGCCAGAGCGGCCGAAGCTTTCTTT. It encodes CATTPAARAAEAFF.

The V gene is TRBV5-5, the J gene TRBJ1-2; no reliable D call. The V end was cut by 0 bases, the J end by 3 bases, with 6 bases between. The CDR3 consists of 13 residues. Germline V gene data show CDR1 as SGHKS and CDR2 as YYEKEE (reference sequence). CDR3: CASSLEPDYGYTF. In nucleotides, the CDR3 is TGTGCCAGCAGCTTGGAGCCCGACTATGGCTACACCTTC.

DNA of the CDR3: TGTGCCAGCTTCCGGGACACCTACTTCTCTGGGGCCAACGTCCTGACTTTC. It encodes CASFRDTYFSGANVLTF. This sequence joins TRBV5-6 and TRBJ2-6, with D perhaps matching TRBD1 (6 bases). Germline-derived CDR1 and CDR2 are SGHDT and YYEEEE. Between the trimmed V and J ends, which lost 7 bases and 0 bases, there was a span of 17 bases. CDR3 length: 17 residues. Using reference TRBV5-6 and TRBJ2-6 for the parts outside the CDR3, the full variable domain is DAGVTQSPTHLIKTRGQQVTLRCSPKSGHDTVSWYQQALGQGPQFIFQYYEEEERQRGNFPDRFSGHQFPNYSSELNVNALLLGDSALYLCASFRDTYFSGANVLTFGAGSRLTVL.

The gene calls are TRBV6-5 and TRBJ1-5; tentative D call: TRBD1 (5 bases). The germline V gene has CDR1 MNHEY and CDR2 SVGAGI. V was pared by 9 bases and J by 5 bases, with 20 bases between. There are 15 residues in the CDR3. As DNA, the CDR3 is TGTGCCAGTCAAAGGGGCGAGGTGGGTCATCAGCCCCAGCATTTT. Translation: CASQRGEVGHQPQHF.

This chain uses TRBV4-2 with TRBJ2-2, with TRBD2 matching over 12 bases. This CDR3 has 19 residues. The trim removed 2 bases at V and 4 bases at J, leaving 11 bases unmatched. Germline V gene lookup returns CDR1 LGHNA and CDR2 YNFKEQ. CDR3 residues: CASSQPDRLAGALTGELFF. CDR3 nucleotides: TGTGCCAGCAGCCAACCCGATCGACTAGCGGGGGCCCTCACCGGGGAGCTGTTTTTT.

The V call is TRBV7-6, the J call TRBJ2-2; D is possibly TRBD2 (6 bases). The CDR3 runs 14 residues. CDR1 is SGHVS and CDR2 is FNYEAQ in the germline V gene. V lost 3 bases to trimming and J lost 2 bases, with 7 bases between them. CDR3 in DNA: TGTGCCAGCAGCTTCGCGGGAAACACCGGGGAGCTGTTTTTT. Its translation: CASSFAGNTGELFF.

V and J are TRBV4-1 and TRBJ1-1; no clear D. Trimming pared 0 bases from V and 0 bases from J, leaving 11 bases between. The CDR3 runs 16 residues. CDR1 MGHRA and CDR2 YSYEKL come from the germline V gene. The CDR3 bases are TGCGCCAGCAGCCAAGACGAACTTTCAATGAACACTGAAGCTTTCTTT. This sequence encodes CASSQDELSMNTEAFF.

This clone was seen a few times. The chain recombines TRBV19 with TRBJ1-1, with unresolved D. Germline values: CDR1 LNHDA, CDR2 SQIVND (reference sequence). The V gene lost 3 bases and the J gene lost 7 bases, with 12 bases spanning the gap. CDR3 size: 13 residues. CDR3 loop: CASSILLWGEAFF. In nucleotides, the CDR3 is TGTGCCAGTAGTATTCTCCTTTGGGGTGAAGCTTTCTTT.

The V gene is TRBV20-1, the J gene TRBJ2-5, with D hard to call. The germline gives CDR1 DFQATT, CDR2 SNEGSKA (reference sequence). The length of the CDR3 is 11 residues. Trimming took 7 bases from V and 4 from J, leaving 10 bases between them. CDR3 amino acids: CSVTGGETQYF. The CDR3 nucleotides are TGCAGTGTTACTGGCGGAGAGACCCAGTACTTC.

The chain is built from TRBV4-2 and TRBJ2-3, with 9 bases identical to TRBD2. CDR1 and CDR2 from the germline V gene are LGHNA and YNFKEQ. V was clipped by 3 bases and J by 5 bases; unmatched bases: 0. The CDR3 is 13 residues long. The CDR3 DNA sequence: TGTGCCAGCAGCCAGCGGGGGGGAGATACGCAGTATTTT. This encodes CASSQRGGDTQYF.

This sequence joins TRBV27 and TRBJ1-5; weak D call: TRBD1 (5 bases). CDR1 and CDR2 from the germline V gene are MNHEY and SMNVEV (reference sequence). Trimming pared 7 bases from V and 4 bases from J, leaving 23 bases between. The CDR3 is 17 amino acids. CDR3 loop: CASKATVGHSGNQPQHF. The DNA for the CDR3 is TGTGCCAGCAAGGCCACCGTGGGGCACAGTGGAAATCAGCCCCAGCATTTT.

The chain recombines TRBV12-5 with TRBJ1-5, with D hard to call. Between the trimmed V and J ends, which lost 6 bases and 2 bases, there was a span of 11 bases. From germline, CDR1 is LGHNT and CDR2 FRNRAP. CDR3 size: 14 residues. The CDR3 region is CASGTERGNQPQHF. The DNA of the CDR3 is TGTGCTAGTGGCACAGAACGGGGCAATCAGCCCCAGCATTTT. Complete variable domain (other parts from reference TRBV12-5 and TRBJ1-5): DARVTQTPRHKVTEMGQEVTMRCQPILGHNTVFWYRQTMMQGLELLAYFRNRAPLDDSGMPKDRFSAEMPDATLATLKIQPSEPRDSAVYFCASGTERGNQPQHFGDGTRLSIL.

Sample share makes this clone medium-sized. V and J are TRBV5-1 and TRBJ1-1; a possible D gene is TRBD1 (5 bases). Trimming pared 5 bases from V and 4 bases from J, leaving 21 bases between. Germline V gene sequence: CDR1 SGHRS, CDR2 YFSETQ. This CDR3 region has 16 residues. The CDR3 nucleotides read TGCGCCAGCAGTAGAGGGCCCCAAGACAGAGGCACTGAAGCTTTCTTT. It codes for CASSRGPQDRGTEAFF.

The chain couples TRBV10-3 to TRBJ1-2, with D possibly matching TRBD1 (6 bases). This CDR3 is built from 13 residues. Trimming stripped 10 bases from V and 0 bases from J, with 12 bases between. Germline CDR1 ENHRY, CDR2 SYGVKD. DNA of the CDR3: TGTGCCACGCGGGACACCCCTAACTATGGCTACACCTTC. Residues: CATRDTPNYGYTF.